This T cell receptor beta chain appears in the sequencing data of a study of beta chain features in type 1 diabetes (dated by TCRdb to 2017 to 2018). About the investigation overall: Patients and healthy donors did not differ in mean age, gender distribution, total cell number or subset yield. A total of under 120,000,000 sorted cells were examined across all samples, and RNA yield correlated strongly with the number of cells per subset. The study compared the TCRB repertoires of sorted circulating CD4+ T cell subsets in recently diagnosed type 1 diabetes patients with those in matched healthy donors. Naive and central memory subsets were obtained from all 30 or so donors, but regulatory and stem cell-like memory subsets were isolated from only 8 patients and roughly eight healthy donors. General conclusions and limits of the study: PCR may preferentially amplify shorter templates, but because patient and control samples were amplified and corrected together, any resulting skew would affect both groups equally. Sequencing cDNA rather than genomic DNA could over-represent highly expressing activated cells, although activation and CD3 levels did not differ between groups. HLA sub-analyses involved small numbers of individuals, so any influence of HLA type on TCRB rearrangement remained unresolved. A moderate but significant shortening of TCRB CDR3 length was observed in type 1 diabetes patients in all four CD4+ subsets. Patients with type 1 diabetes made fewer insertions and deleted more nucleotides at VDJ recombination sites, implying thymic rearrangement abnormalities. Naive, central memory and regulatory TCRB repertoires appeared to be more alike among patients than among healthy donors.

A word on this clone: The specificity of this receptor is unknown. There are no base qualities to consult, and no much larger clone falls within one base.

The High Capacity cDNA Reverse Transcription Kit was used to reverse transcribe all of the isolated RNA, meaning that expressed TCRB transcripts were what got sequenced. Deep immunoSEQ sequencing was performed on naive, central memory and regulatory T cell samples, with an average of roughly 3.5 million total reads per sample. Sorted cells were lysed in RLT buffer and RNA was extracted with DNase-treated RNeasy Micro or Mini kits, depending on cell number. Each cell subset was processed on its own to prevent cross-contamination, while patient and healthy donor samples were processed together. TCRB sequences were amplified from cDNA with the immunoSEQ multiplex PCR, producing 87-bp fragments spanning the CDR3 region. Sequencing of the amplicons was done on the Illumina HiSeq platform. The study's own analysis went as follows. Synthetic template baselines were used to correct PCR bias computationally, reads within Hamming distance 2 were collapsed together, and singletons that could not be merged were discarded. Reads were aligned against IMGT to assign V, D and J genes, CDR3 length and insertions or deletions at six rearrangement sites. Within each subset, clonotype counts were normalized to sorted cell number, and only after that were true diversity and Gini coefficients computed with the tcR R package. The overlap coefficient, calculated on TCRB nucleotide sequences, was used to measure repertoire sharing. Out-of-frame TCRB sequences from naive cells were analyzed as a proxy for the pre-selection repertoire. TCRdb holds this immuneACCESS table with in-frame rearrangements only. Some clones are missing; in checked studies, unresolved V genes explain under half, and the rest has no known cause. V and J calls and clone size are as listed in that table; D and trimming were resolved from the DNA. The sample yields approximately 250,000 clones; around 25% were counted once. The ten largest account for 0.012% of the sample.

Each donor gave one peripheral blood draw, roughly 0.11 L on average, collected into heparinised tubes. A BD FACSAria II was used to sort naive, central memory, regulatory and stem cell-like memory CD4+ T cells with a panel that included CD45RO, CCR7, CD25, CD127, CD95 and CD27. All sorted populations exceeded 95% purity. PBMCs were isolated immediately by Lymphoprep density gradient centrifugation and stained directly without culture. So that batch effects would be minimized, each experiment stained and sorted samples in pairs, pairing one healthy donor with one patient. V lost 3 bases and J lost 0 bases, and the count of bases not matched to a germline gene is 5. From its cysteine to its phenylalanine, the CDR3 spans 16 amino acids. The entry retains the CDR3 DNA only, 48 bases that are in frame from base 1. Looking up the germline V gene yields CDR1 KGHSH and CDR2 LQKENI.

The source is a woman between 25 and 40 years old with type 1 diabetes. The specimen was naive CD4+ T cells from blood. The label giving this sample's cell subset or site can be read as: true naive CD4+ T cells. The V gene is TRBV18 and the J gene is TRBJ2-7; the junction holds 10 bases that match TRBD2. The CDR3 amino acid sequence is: CASSPLAGALSYEQYF. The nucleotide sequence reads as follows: TGTGCCAGCTCACCGCTAGCGGGAGCGCTCTCCTACGAGCAGTACTTC. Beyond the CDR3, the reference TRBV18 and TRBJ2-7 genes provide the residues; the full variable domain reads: NAGVMQNPRHLVRRRGQEARLRCSPMKGHSHVYWYRQLPEEGLKFMVYLQKENIIDESGMPKERFSAEFPKEGPSILRIQQVVRGDSAAYFCASSPLAGALSYEQYFGPGTRLTVT.